The 14 T cell receptor beta chains in this list originate from one sample, sequenced in a study of blood T cell repertoires in COVID-19. Sequencing used immunoSEQ multiplex PCR; TCRdb keeps in-frame clones, though not all of them. This repertoire shows 300,000 to 400,000 clones, roughly 86% found once; its top ten account for roughly 8.9%. The sample was peripheral blood. Receptors were obtained from a man aged 25-45 years with COVID-19, enrolled during active disease.

This chain joins TRBV5-6 and TRBJ2-3; TRBD1 might be the D (6 bases). CDR1 SGHDT and CDR2 YYEEEE come from the germline V gene. V was shortened by 1 base and J by 8 bases, with 11 bases between the two germline ends. The CDR3 length is 13 residues. The CDR3: CASSLSGGGTQYF. The DNA for the CDR3 is TGTGCCAGCAGCTTGTCTGGGGGCGGTACGCAGTATTTT.

This sequence joins TRBV9 and TRBJ2-7; TRBD1 agrees at 7 bases. The CDR3 sequence is 16 residues long. The germline V gene encodes CDR1 SGDLS and CDR2 YYNGEE. The V segment lost 1 base and the J segment 3 bases; nucleotides outside the gene matches: 10. The CDR3 here is CASSVSALSGGYEQYF. The DNA for the CDR3 is TGTGCCAGCAGCGTATCCGCCCTCTCAGGGGGCTACGAGCAGTACTTC.

The genes are TRBV5-4 and TRBJ2-7, with TRBD2 matching 7 bases. Trimming at V came to 1 base and at J to 3 bases, leaving 4 bases not matched to a gene. Germline V gene sequence: CDR1 SGHNT, CDR2 YYREEE (reference sequence). The CDR3 loop spans 14 amino acids. This CDR3 is CASSLWGGNYEQYF. The CDR3 DNA follows: TGTGCCAGCAGCTTGTGGGGGGGGAACTACGAGCAGTACTTC.

J is TRBJ2-3 and V is TRBV6-5; D remains ambiguous. V lost 6 bases to trimming and J lost 0 bases, with 10 bases between them. The CDR3 loop spans 14 amino acids. Germline lookup yields CDR1 MNHEY and CDR2 SVGAGI. The CDR3 loop reads CASSQRLSTDTQYF. CDR3 DNA: TGTGCCAGCAGCCAGCGCTTGAGCACAGATACGCAGTATTTT.

The chain is built from TRBV28 and TRBJ2-5; D is perhaps TRBD2 (5 bases). Trimming stripped 6 bases from V and 1 base from J, with 15 bases between. CDR1 is MDHEN, CDR2 SYDVKM, per germline. The CDR3 is made up of 15 amino acids. CDR3 nucleotide sequence: TGTGCCAGCAGCTTTCTCGGCGGAGGCCAAGAGACCCAGTACTTC. It yields the protein CASSFLGGGQETQYF.

This clone was recorded only once. In nucleotides, the CDR3 is TGTGCCAGCAGCCAAGATCGGGGAGGGTCGAAGTACTTC. Translated: CASSQDRGGSKYF. V and J are TRBV14 and TRBJ2-7; 7 bases match TRBD2. Germline trimming cut 0 bases from V and 11 bases from J; bases unmatched to any gene: 7. CDR1 is SGHDN and CDR2 is FVKESK in the germline V gene. The CDR3 has 13 amino acids.

This rearrangement joins TRBV11-3 to TRBJ2-3; a possible D gene is TRBD2 (5 bases). CDR1 SGHNT and CDR2 YENEEA come from the germline V gene. Trimming pared 1 base from V and 4 bases from J, leaving 9 bases between. CDR3 length equals 14 residues. CDR3 residues: CASSLAGSPDTQYF. The CDR3 nucleotides read TGTGCCAGCAGCTTAGCGGGGTCCCCAGATACGCAGTATTTT.

The rearrangement uses TRBV13 and TRBJ2-2, with 8 bases fitting TRBD1. The trim removed 5 bases at V and 1 base at J, leaving 9 bases unmatched. Per germline, CDR1 PRHDT and CDR2 FYEKMQ (reference sequence). This CDR3 contains 17 residues. CDR3 sequence (DNA): TGTGCCAGCAGCCTAACCTACGGGACAGGGAACACCGGGGAGCTGTTTTTT. Translation gives CASSLTYGTGNTGELFF.

The gene calls are TRBV19 and TRBJ1-1, with D tentatively TRBD1 (6 bases). This CDR3 contains 15 residues. In germline, CDR1 is LNHDA, CDR2 SQIVND (reference sequence). V was trimmed by 5 bases and J by 5 bases, leaving 18 bases between them. The CDR3 protein is CASSPWDTPGTEAFF. The CDR3 nucleotides are TGTGCCAGTAGTCCGTGGGACACCCCGGGGACTGAAGCTTTCTTT.

The V call is TRBV18, the J call TRBJ1-3; 8 bases map to TRBD1. This CDR3 spans 17 amino acids. J lost 2 bases, V lost 3 bases, and 9 bases had no gene match. Germline V CDR1 and CDR2: KGHSH, LQKENI. The DNA for the CDR3 is TGTGCCAGCTCACCCCAAATCCCGACAGGGGCTGGAAACACCATATATTTT. This codes for CASSPQIPTGAGNTIYF. The full variable domain, in which reference TRBV18 and TRBJ1-3 provide the parts outside the CDR3, is NAGVMQNPRHLVRRRGQEARLRCSPMKGHSHVYWYRQLPEEGLKFMVYLQKENIIDESGMPKERFSAEFPKEGPSILRIQQVVRGDSAAYFCASSPQIPTGAGNTIYFGEGSWLTVV.

The chain recombines TRBV7-3 with TRBJ2-3, with D maybe TRBD1 (5 bases). CDR1 and CDR2 from the germline V gene are SGHTA and FQGTGA. Trimming left V 5 bases short and J 4 bases short, with 16 bases between. The CDR3 runs to 15 residues. CDR3 bases: TGTGCCAGCAGCCCCACAGGCCCTATTGCAGATACGCAGTATTTT. It encodes CASSPTGPIADTQYF.

This clone was counted once. The rearrangement links TRBV5-6 to TRBJ2-3; D is perhaps TRBD2 (5 bases). The V gene lost 6 bases and the J gene lost 0 bases, with 23 bases spanning the gap. CDR3 length: 18 amino acids. The germline V gene encodes CDR1 SGHDT and CDR2 YYEEEE. DNA of the CDR3: TGTGCCAGCATCCACCGCGTGGGGAGTTCCTTTAGCACAGATACGCAGTATTTT. As protein: CASIHRVGSSFSTDTQYF.

This chain joins TRBV29-1 and TRBJ2-1; 8 positions agree with TRBD1. Germline-derived CDR1 and CDR2 are SQVTM and ANQGSEA. This CDR3 contains 17 residues. V dropped 4 bases and J dropped 6; count of bases not matched to a gene: 17. For the CDR3, the DNA is TGCAGCGTTGTGGGGGGCTCGGGGACAGGCCGGATCAATGAGCAGTTCTTC. Translated, it gives CSVVGGSGTGRINEQFF.

The rearrangement links TRBV5-5 to TRBJ2-7; D possibly corresponds to TRBD1 (6 bases). V was pared by 4 bases and J by 3 bases, with 11 bases between. Germline values: CDR1 SGHKS, CDR2 YYEKEE (reference sequence). The CDR3 runs 13 residues. The CDR3 spells CASSRLQGYEQYF. CDR3 DNA sequence: TGTGCCAGCAGCCGTCTACAGGGCTACGAGCAGTACTTC.